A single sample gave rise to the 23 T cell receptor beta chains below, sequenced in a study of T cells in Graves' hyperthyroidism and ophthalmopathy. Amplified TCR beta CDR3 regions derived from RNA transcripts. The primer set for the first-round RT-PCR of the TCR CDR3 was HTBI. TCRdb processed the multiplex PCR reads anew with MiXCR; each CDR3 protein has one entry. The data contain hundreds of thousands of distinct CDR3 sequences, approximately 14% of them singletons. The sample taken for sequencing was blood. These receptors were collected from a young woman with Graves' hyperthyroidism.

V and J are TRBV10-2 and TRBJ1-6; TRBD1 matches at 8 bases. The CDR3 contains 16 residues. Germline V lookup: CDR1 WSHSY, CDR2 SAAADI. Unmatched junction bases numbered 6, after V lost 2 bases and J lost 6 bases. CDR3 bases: TGCGCCAGCAGTGAGGACAGGGGCGGGGGTAATTCACCCCTCCACTTT. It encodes CASSEDRGGGNSPLHF.

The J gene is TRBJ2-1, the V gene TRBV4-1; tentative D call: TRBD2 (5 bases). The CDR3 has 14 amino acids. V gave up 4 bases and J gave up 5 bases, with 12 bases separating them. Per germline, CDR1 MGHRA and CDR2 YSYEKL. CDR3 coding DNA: TGCGCCAGCAGCCTAGTCACCGGGGACAATGAGCAGTTCTTC. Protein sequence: CASSLVTGDNEQFF.

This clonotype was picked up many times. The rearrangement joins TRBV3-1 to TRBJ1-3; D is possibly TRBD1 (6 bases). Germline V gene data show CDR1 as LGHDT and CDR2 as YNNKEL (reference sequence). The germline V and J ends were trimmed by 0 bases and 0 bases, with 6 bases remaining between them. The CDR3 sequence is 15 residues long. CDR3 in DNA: TGTGCCAGCAGCCAAGAGACAGGCTCTGGAAACACCATATATTTT. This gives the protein CASSQETGSGNTIYF.

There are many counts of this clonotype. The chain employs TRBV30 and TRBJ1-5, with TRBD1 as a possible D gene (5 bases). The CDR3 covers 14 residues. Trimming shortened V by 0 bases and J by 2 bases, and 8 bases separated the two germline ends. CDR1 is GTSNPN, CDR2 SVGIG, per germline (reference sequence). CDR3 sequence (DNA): TGTGCCTGGAGTGTAGAAGGGGGCAATCAGCCCCAGCATTTT. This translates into CAWSVEGGNQPQHF.

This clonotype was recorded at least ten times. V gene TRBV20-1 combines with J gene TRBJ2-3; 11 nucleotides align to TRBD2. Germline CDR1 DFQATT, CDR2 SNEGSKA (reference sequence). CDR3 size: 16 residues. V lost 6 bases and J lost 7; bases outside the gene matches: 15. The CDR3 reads CSAVGTSGSSTNTQYF. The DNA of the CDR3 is TGCAGTGCCGTCGGGACTAGCGGCTCCTCCACGAATACGCAGTATTTT.

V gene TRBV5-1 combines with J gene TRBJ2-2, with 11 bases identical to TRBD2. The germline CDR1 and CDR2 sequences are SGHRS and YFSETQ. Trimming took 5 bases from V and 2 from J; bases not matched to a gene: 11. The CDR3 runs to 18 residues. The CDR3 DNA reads TGCGCCAGCAGTTTTTTAGTAGGGACTAGCGGTAACACCGGGGAGCTGTTTTTT. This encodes CASSFLVGTSGNTGELFF.

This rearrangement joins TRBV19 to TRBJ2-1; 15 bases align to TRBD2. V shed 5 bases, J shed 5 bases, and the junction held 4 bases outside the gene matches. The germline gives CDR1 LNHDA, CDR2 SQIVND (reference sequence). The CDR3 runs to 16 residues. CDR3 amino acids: CASSLGLAGGHNEQFF. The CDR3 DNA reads TGTGCCAGTAGTCTGGGACTAGCGGGAGGACACAATGAGCAGTTCTTC.

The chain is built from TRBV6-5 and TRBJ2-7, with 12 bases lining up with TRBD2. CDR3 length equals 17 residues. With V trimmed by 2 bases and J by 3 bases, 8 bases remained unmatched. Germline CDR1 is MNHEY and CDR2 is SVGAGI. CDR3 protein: CASSYPGLAGIGYEQYF. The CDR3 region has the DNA TGTGCCAGCAGTTACCCTGGACTAGCGGGAATTGGCTACGAGCAGTACTTC.

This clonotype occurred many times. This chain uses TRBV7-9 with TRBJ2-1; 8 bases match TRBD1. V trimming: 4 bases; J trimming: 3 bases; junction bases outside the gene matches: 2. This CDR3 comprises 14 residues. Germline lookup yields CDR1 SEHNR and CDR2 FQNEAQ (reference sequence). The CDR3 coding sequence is TGTGCCAGCAGCTCCGGACAGGGCTACAATGAGCAGTTCTTC. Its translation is CASSSGQGYNEQFF.

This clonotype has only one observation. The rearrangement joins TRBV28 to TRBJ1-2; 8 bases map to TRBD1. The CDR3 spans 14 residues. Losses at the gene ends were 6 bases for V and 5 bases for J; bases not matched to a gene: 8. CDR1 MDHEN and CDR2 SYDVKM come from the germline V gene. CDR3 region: CASSLYRGDYGYTF. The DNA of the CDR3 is TGTGCCAGCAGCCTCTACAGGGGGGATTATGGCTACACCTTC.

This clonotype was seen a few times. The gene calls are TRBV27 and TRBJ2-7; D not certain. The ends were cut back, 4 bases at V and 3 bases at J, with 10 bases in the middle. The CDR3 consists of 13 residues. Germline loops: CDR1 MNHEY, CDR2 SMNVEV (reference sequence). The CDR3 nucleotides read TGTGCCAGCAGTTCCCTAAGGGTCTACGAGCAGTACTTC. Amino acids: CASSSLRVYEQYF.

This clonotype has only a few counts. The CDR3: CSARDALRQRRETQYF. CDR3 nucleotides: TGCAGTGCTAGAGACGCCTTGAGACAGCGTAGAGAGACCCAGTACTTC. V is TRBV20-1 and J is TRBJ2-5, with a possible D match to TRBD1 (5 bases). V shed 0 bases and J shed 4 bases, with 18 bases lying between them. The length of the CDR3 is 16 residues. Germline CDR1 reads DFQATT; CDR2 reads SNEGSKA (reference sequence).

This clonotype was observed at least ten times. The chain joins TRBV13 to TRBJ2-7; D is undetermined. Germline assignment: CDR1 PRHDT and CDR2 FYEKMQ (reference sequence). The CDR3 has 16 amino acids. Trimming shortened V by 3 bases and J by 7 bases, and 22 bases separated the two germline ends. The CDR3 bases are TGTGCCAGCAGCTTTCCGTCTCGGAGAAACAAAAAAGAGCAGTACTTC. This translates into CASSFPSRRNKKEQYF.

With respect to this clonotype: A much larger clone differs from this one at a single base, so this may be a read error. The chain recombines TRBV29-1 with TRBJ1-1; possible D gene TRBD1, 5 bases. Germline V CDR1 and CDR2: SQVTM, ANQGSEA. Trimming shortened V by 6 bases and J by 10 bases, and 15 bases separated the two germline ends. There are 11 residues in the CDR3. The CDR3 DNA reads TGCAGCGTCATGGCTAAAGGGGCAGCTTTCTTT. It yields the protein CSVMAKGAAFF.

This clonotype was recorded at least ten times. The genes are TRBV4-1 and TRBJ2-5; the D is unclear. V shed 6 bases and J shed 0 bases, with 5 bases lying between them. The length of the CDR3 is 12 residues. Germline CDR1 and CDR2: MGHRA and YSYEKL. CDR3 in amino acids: CASRDNQETQYF. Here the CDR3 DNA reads TGCGCCAGCAGAGACAACCAAGAGACCCAGTACTTC.

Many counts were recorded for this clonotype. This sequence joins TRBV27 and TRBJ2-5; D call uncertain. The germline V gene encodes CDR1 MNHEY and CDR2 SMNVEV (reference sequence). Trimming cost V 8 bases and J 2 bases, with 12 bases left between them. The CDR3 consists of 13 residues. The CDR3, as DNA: TGTGCCAGCGGCCTAGACGGGCAAGAGACCCAGTACTTC. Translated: CASGLDGQETQYF.

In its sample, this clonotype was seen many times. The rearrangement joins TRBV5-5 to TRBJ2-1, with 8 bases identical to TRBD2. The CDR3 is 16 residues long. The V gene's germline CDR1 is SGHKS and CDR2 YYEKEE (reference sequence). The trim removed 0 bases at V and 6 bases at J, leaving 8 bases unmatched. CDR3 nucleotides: TGTGCCAGCAGCTTGGCCTTTCTAGCGGGCTTCAATGAGCAGTTCTTC. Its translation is CASSLAFLAGFNEQFF.

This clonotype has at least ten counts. For the CDR3, the DNA is TGTGCCAGCAGCTTGCAGGGACTGTATAATTCACCCCTCCACTTT. Its protein is CASSLQGLYNSPLHF. The V and J genes are TRBV7-2 and TRBJ1-6; D is perhaps TRBD1 (5 bases). Germline-derived CDR1 and CDR2 are SGHTA and FQGNSA. The CDR3 extends over 15 amino acids. With 3 bases removed from V and 4 bases from J, the gap between germline ends came to 10 bases.

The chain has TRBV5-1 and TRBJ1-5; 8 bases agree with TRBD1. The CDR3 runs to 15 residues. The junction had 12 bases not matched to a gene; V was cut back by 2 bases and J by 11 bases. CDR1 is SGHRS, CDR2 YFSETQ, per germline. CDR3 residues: CASSLGTGGFRAQHF. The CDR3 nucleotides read TGCGCCAGCAGCTTAGGGACAGGCGGGTTTAGGGCCCAGCATTTT.

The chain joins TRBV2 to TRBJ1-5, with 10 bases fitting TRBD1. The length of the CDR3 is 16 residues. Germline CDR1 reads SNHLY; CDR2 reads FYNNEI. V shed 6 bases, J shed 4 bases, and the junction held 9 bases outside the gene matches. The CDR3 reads CASSFQGQGRNQPQHF. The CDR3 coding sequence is TGTGCCAGCAGCTTCCAGGGACAGGGGAGGAATCAGCCCCAGCATTTT. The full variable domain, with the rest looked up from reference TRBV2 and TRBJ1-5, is EPEVTQTPSHQVTQMGQEVILRCVPISNHLYFYWYRQILGQKVEFLVSFYNNEISEKSEIFDDQFSVERPDGSNFTLKIRSTKLEDSAMYFCASSFQGQGRNQPQHFGDGTRLSIL.

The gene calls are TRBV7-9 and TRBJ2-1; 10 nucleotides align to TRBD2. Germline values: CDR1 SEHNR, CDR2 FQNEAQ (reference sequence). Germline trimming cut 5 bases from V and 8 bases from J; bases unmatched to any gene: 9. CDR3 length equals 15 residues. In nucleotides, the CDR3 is TGTGCCAGCAGCCAAGCTAGCGGGAGTATCTATGAGCAGTTCTTC. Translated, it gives CASSQASGSIYEQFF.

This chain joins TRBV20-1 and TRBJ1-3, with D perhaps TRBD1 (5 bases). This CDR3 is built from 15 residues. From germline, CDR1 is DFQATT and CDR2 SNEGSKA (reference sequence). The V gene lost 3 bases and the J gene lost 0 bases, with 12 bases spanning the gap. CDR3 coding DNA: TGCAGTGCTAGGCCGGGGACCTCCTCTGGAAACACCATATATTTT. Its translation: CSARPGTSSGNTIYF.

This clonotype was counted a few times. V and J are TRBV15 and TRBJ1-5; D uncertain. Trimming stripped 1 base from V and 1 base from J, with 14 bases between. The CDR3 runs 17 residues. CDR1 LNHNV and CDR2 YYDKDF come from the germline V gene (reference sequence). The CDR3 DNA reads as TGTGCCACCAGCAGAGGGGCAGGTCAGATGAGCAATCAGCCCCAGCATTTT. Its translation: CATSRGAGQMSNQPQHF.